This is a list of T cell receptor beta chains from one sample in a study of OX40 agonist ivuxolimab in advanced cancers. Measured with immunoSEQ multiplex PCR; TCRdb has only the in-frame clones, and not every one. The sample holds more than 80,000 clones; 75% to 95% are singletons and the top ten take approximately 0.52%. Sequenced material: CD4+ or CD8+ T cells sorted from blood, taken in a trial of the OX40 agonist ivuxolimab. These TCRs come from an adult with an advanced solid tumor such as melanoma, head and neck, liver or kidney cancer. Both conserved end residues are part of each CDR3. The order of the fields is V gene, J gene, CDR3 protein.

V: TRBV10-2; J: TRBJ2-3; CDR3: CASSEGAGADTQYF
V: TRBV9; J: TRBJ2-1; CDR3: CASSVDWGGYYEQFF
V: TRBV6-5; J: TRBJ2-7; CDR3: CASSYSTRGPYEQYF
V: TRBV7-9; J: TRBJ2-2; CDR3: CASSPPGLADTGELFF
V: TRBV7-3; J: TRBJ2-1; CDR3: CASSLKSGLADNEQFF
V: TRBV7-9; J: TRBJ2-1; CDR3: CASSFGNSGSEQFF
V: TRBV5-1; J: TRBJ1-3; CDR3: CASSLEGVAGNTIYF
V: TRBV28; J: TRBJ2-5; CDR3: CASSPGKETQYF
V: TRBV7-2; J: TRBJ1-2; CDR3: CASSASLGGPLGGYTF
V: TRBV6-5; J: TRBJ1-2; CDR3: CASSYSLGTNYGYTF
V: TRBV27; J: TRBJ1-2; CDR3: CASSLIGGQGHNYGYTF
V: TRBV7-9; J: TRBJ1-1; CDR3: CASSKGQSDTEAFF
V: TRBV5-6; J: TRBJ2-5; CDR3: CASSLPGQGQETQYF
V: TRBV4-3; J: TRBJ2-4; CDR3: CASSQDFGRQNIQYF
V: TRBV6-6; J: TRBJ2-5; CDR3: CASSYSRDRGRYF
V: TRBV7-9; J: TRBJ2-3; CDR3: CASSSPFGLVGSTDTQYF
V: TRBV30; J: TRBJ1-1; CDR3: CAWSVAQGSTEAFF
V: TRBV7-2; J: TRBJ2-3; CDR3: CASSLYQSTDTQYF
V: TRBV27; J: TRBJ1-1; CDR3: CASSLSPTANTEAFF
V: TRBV25-1; J: TRBJ1-6; CDR3: CASSNTANNSPLHF
V: TRBV6-4; J: TRBJ2-2; CDR3: CASSIKQGNTGELFF
V: TRBV9; J: TRBJ2-2; CDR3: CASSVRASGRFGGELFF
V: TRBV10-1; J: TRBJ2-7; CDR3: CASSTGTSTTRQYF
V: TRBV7-9; J: TRBJ1-5; CDR3: CASSQISSQPQHF
V: TRBV28; J: TRBJ1-1; CDR3: CASSVTGGETEAFF
V: TRBV28; J: TRBJ1-6; CDR3: CASRQGRSPLHF
V: TRBV5-1; J: TRBJ2-5; CDR3: CASSAEKLQETQYF
V: TRBV6-4; J: TRBJ2-4; CDR3: CASRKTGDLGNIQYF
V: TRBV5-6; J: TRBJ2-3; CDR3: CASSLVWQGRDTQYF
V: TRBV27; J: TRBJ2-1; CDR3: CASSSQRGNEQFF
V: TRBV10-1; J: TRBJ2-1; CDR3: CASRAGTTRSELTYNEQFF
V: TRBV27; J: TRBJ2-5; CDR3: CASTYRRGYPPETQYF
V: TRBV10-3; J: TRBJ2-3; CDR3: CAITNRGTDTQYF
V: TRBV6-5; J: TRBJ1-1; CDR3: CASSYFPSTEAFF
V: TRBV7-2; J: TRBJ2-5; CDR3: CASRLLGGVQETQYF
V: TRBV19; J: TRBJ2-5; CDR3: CASSMTGVGEETQYF
V: TRBV10-3; J: TRBJ2-3; CDR3: CAISESRGASDTQYF